This TCR beta chain was captured by sequencing in a study of identical twins. General study findings and limits: It was cross-sectional statistical analysis, not following the same donors, that the conclusions relied on. It was out-of-frame TCR alpha sharing in monozygotic twins that models underestimated.

This clonotype has more than one count but fewer than ten. Its antigen is currently unknown. Using its own MiXCR run on the 5' RACE reads, TCRdb lists one record per CDR3 protein. The sample holds some 1,600,000 distinct CDR3 sequences; under 35% are singletons and the top ten take 0.27%. The source of this sequence is a newborn girl in good health. Source material: cord blood.

CDR3 DNA sequence: TGTGCCAGCACTCCAGGAGGGAGTATTGCAGATACGCAGTATTTT. Its protein product is CASTPGGSIADTQYF. The V call is TRBV5-4, the J call TRBJ2-3; D perhaps matches TRBD2 (6 bases). Trimming stripped 6 bases from V and 4 bases from J, with 18 bases between. The CDR3 extends over 15 amino acids. Germline CDR1 reads SGHNT; CDR2 reads YYREEE (reference sequence).